The T cell receptor beta chain described here comes from a study of shared clonotypes between healthy human individuals. Method: immunoSEQ multiplex PCR; TCRdb's copy keeps in-frame clones and lacks some. Of around 2.5 million clones listed, over 85% were seen once; the top ten hold 0.36%. This clone was counted once. Sequencing used naive CD4+ T cells from PBMCs. Subset denoted: CD45RA+ positively selected. The receptor was isolated from a man aged 18 to 30 in good health. Some clones in this sample may be carry-over from other donors' samples.

The CDR3 DNA reads as TGTGCCAGCAGTTTAGGCCCGGGGGCTGGAAACACCATATATTTT. Amino acids: CASSLGPGAGNTIYF. This chain connects TRBV28 to TRBJ1-3, with TRBD1 as a possible D gene (5 bases). The germline V gene has CDR1 MDHEN and CDR2 SYDVKM. The CDR3 is made up of 15 amino acids. V was trimmed by 2 bases and J by 2 bases, leaving 10 bases between them.